The 11 T cell receptor beta chains in this list originate from one sample, sequenced in a study of graft-versus-host responses after intestinal transplantation. These receptors have no known antigen. The data were produced by immunoSEQ multiplex PCR, yet TCRdb's version contains in-frame clones alone and is incomplete. This sample has around 40,000 clones, with approximately 95% found just once. The sequencing used unstimulated CD8+ T cells sorted from spleen or lymph node cells, collected before transplant. The source of these receptors is a human donor who was the organ donor for an intestinal transplant.

The genes are TRBV4-1 and TRBJ2-4, with 15 bases that match TRBD2. The CDR3 loop spans 16 amino acids. V shed 4 bases, J shed 11 bases, and the junction held 9 bases outside the gene matches. CDR1 is MGHRA and CDR2 is YSYEKL in the germline V gene. The CDR3 is CASSPSGLAGGYVQYF. In nucleotides, the CDR3 is TGCGCCAGCAGCCCCTCGGGACTAGCGGGGGGCTACGTTCAGTACTTC.

As to this clone: The sample holds other DNA sequences that translate to the same CDR3. The chain combines TRBV14 with TRBJ1-2, with D unclear. Trimming left V 1 base short and J 4 bases short, with 10 bases between. The CDR3 is 14 amino acids. The germline V gene encodes CDR1 SGHDN and CDR2 FVKESK. The CDR3 coding sequence is TGTGCCAGCAGCCAAGTTGGGTCAGGCTATGGCTACACCTTC. It translates to CASSQVGSGYGYTF.

The genes are TRBV27 and TRBJ1-2; no firm D call. Germline loops: CDR1 MNHEY, CDR2 SMNVEV (reference sequence). The ends were cut back, 2 bases at V and 1 base at J, with 11 bases in the middle. The CDR3 covers 15 residues. The CDR3 bases are TGTGCCAGCAGTTTAGACGTCAGCCTTAACTATGGCTACACCTTC. It specifies CASSLDVSLNYGYTF.

DNA of the CDR3: TGCGCCAGCAGCCCTCGGGGAGGGCGAAGCGAAGGGGGGCCGAACACCGGGGAGCTGTTTTTT. Protein: CASSPRGGRSEGGPNTGELFF. The chain is built from TRBV5-1 and TRBJ2-2, with D tentatively TRBD2 (7 bases). This CDR3 comprises 21 residues. Germline CDR1 SGHRS, CDR2 YFSETQ. Trimming pared 4 bases from V and 0 bases from J, leaving 28 bases between.

V usage is TRBV9 and J usage is TRBJ2-3, with D perhaps matching TRBD1 or TRBD2 (5 bases each). Trimming cost V 3 bases and J 4 bases, with 12 bases left between them. The CDR3 sequence is 14 residues long. The germline V gene has CDR1 SGDLS and CDR2 YYNGEE. The CDR3 spells CASSGGVVPDTQYF. The CDR3 DNA reads TGTGCCAGCAGCGGAGGGGTTGTCCCAGATACGCAGTATTTT. The whole variable domain, filled in from reference TRBV9 and TRBJ2-3, reads DSGVTQTPKHLITATGQRVTLRCSPRSGDLSVYWYQQSLDQGLQFLIQYYNGEERAKGNILERFSAQQFPDLHSELNLSSLELGDSALYFCASSGGVVPDTQYFGPGTRLTVL.

This clone showed up just a few times. The V gene is TRBV19, the J gene TRBJ2-1, with 7 bases lining up with TRBD1. The CDR3 has 12 amino acids. The germline V gene encodes CDR1 LNHDA and CDR2 SQIVND (reference sequence). The junction had 4 bases not matched to a gene; V was cut back by 10 bases and J by 4 bases. The CDR3 sequence: CATRGQYNEQFF. CDR3 sequence (DNA): TGTGCCACCCGGGGACAGTACAATGAGCAGTTCTTC. Full variable domain (remainder filled in from reference TRBV19 and TRBJ2-1): DGGITQSPKYLFRKEGQNVTLSCEQNLNHDAMYWYRQDPGQGLRLIYYSQIVNDFQKGDIAEGYSVSREKKESFPLTVTSAQKNPTAFYLCATRGQYNEQFFGPGTRLTVL.

The chain uses TRBV10-3 and TRBJ1-6; 7 bases fit TRBD1. This CDR3 comprises 16 residues. Losses at the gene ends were 2 bases for V and 10 bases for J; bases not matched to a gene: 11. Germline-derived CDR1 and CDR2 are ENHRY and SYGVKD. The CDR3: CAISEQNRGSGSPLHF. The CDR3 DNA reads as TGTGCCATCAGTGAGCAAAACAGGGGTTCTGGGTCACCCCTCCACTTT.

The CDR3 DNA reads as TGTGCCAGCAGCTTAGGTAGACCGATGCGCGGCGGTAGCACAGATACGCAGTATTTT. Protein product: CASSLGRPMRGGSTDTQYF. The chain has TRBV7-3 and TRBJ2-3; no clear D gene. CDR1 and CDR2 (germline): SGHTA, FQGTGA. The CDR3 has 19 amino acids. Trimming pared 2 bases from V and 0 bases from J, leaving 21 bases between.

This chain uses TRBV19 with TRBJ2-1; TRBD1 matches 7 bases. In germline, CDR1 is LNHDA, CDR2 SQIVND (reference sequence). Unmatched junction bases numbered 3, after V lost 3 bases and J lost 7 bases. The CDR3 runs to 13 residues. CDR3 DNA: TGTGCCAGTAGTATGTACAGGGGTAATGAGCAGTTCTTC. Translated: CASSMYRGNEQFF.

The rearrangement joins TRBV7-9 to TRBJ1-1, with TRBD1 matching over 7 bases. CDR3 length: 15 residues. The germline gives CDR1 SEHNR, CDR2 FQNEAQ (reference sequence). V dropped 0 bases and J dropped 4; count of bases not matched to a gene: 5. For the CDR3, the DNA is TGTGCCAGCAGCTTAGCGAGAGGGGGCGGCACTGAAGCTTTCTTT. Encoded protein: CASSLARGGGTEAFF.

The chain uses TRBV11-2 and TRBJ2-3, with 8 bases fitting TRBD2. V shed 0 bases and J 3 bases; nucleotides not matched to a gene: 5. Germline CDR1 reads SGHAT; CDR2 reads FQNNGV. The CDR3 loop spans 16 amino acids. The CDR3, as DNA: TGTGCCAGCAGCTTAGAGGCGGGGGGATGGACAGATACGCAGTATTTT. It yields the protein CASSLEAGGWTDTQYF. The full variable domain, rest sourced from reference TRBV11-2 and TRBJ2-3, is EAGVAQSPRYKIIEKRQSVAFWCNPISGHATLYWYQQILGQGPKLLIQFQNNGVVDDSQLPKDRFSAERLKGVDSTLKIQPAKLEDSAVYLCASSLEAGGWTDTQYFGPGTRLTVL.